What follows describes a single TCR beta chain. No antigen is known for it. The germline CDR1 and CDR2 sequences are SGHVS and FNYEAQ. V dropped 1 base and J dropped 3 bases, with 10 bases sitting between them. The CDR3 spans 14 residues. This specimen comes from a study of shared clonotypes between healthy human individuals. At the level of the study: Each donor contributed plates that comprised three CD4 naive, three CD4 memory, two CD8 naive and one CD8 memory. Study-wide findings and caveats: Relative to clonotypes present in all four donors, those not shared had lower generation probabilities.

The data were produced by immunoSEQ multiplex PCR, yet TCRdb's version contains in-frame clones alone and is incomplete. The profile shows about 990,000 clones, approximately 78% of them singletons. The chain recombines TRBV7-6 with TRBJ2-7; D remains unclear. Source material: memory CD4+ T cells from PBMCs. The subset was: CD45RA-negative fraction. The sequence came from a man aged 18 to 30 in good health. Some clones in this sample may be carry-over from other donors' samples. This CDR3 reads CASSLGGPRYEQYF. CDR3 nucleotides: TGTGCCAGCAGCTTAGGAGGACCCCGCTACGAGCAGTACTTC.